This T cell receptor (beta chain) originates from a study of T cell responses to AZD1222 COVID-19 vaccine. Study-wide findings and caveats: CD4 TCRs covered the whole spike, strongest at regions 160-218 and 743-854. The number of AZD1222 recipients seropositive at baseline was only five or six.

Comment on this clone: Its target is not known.

Profiling relied on immunoSEQ multiplex PCR, and the TCRdb table lists in-frame clones only, not all of them. Of about 100,000 clones detected, around 87% appear once; the ten largest clones hold 4% to 5%. This CDR3 comprises 13 residues. Per germline, CDR1 MDHEN and CDR2 SYDVKM. V was clipped by 7 bases and J by 2 bases, with 12 bases between them. The chain carries TRBV28 and TRBJ2-7, with no clear D. The starting material was peripheral blood, obtained on day 0 of MenACWY control vaccination. This TCR derives from an adult in good health. This CDR3 reads CASNAPSPYEQYF. The CDR3 nucleotides are TGTGCCAGCAACGCCCCGTCCCCCTACGAGCAGTACTTC.